This T cell receptor beta chain was found in a study of beta chain features in type 1 diabetes. Study-wide background: Across every sample, 107,917,701 sorted cells were examined in total.

This CDR3 comprises 17 residues. V was pared by 5 bases and J by 3 bases, with 13 bases of the junction left unmatched. Germline V gene sequence: CDR1 SGHTA, CDR2 FQGTGA. This clone was observed a handful of times. Antigen unknown. The authors reverse transcribed all of the isolated RNA, so sequencing captured expressed TCRB transcripts. The repertoire was sequenced with immunoSEQ multiplex PCR; TCRdb's copy has only in-frame clones and lacks some. The table lists about 200,000 clones, about a tenth of them singletons. The study, taken as a whole, reports: In type 1 diabetes patients, VDJ junctions had fewer insertions; deletions at these junctions were more frequent. Within patients, naive, central memory and Treg TCRB repertoires seemed more similar than within healthy donors. When cDNA is sequenced, cells with high TCR expression could be over-represented.

Material: central memory CD4+ T cells from blood. The chain carries TRBV7-3 and TRBJ2-1; 7 bases fit TRBD2. This TCR came from a man aged 18 to 35 in good health. The CDR3 sequence is CASSPPGAGLYYNEQFF. CDR3 nucleotide sequence: TGTGCCAGCAGCCCGCCGGGAGCGGGACTCTACTACAATGAGCAGTTCTTC.